Each of the 30 T cell receptor beta chains below was sequenced from the same sample in a study of Ad26.COV2.S vaccination and SARS-CoV-2 variants. Treatment reported: roughly 18 received Ad26.COV2.S at low or high dose, single or two shots; several received placebo; per-sample allocation not given. The investigators took samples on day 63 after the first vaccine or placebo injection. The data were produced by immunoSEQ multiplex PCR, yet TCRdb's version contains in-frame clones alone and is incomplete. This sample has about 280,000 clones, with about 87% found just once. Sequences were derived from peripheral blood, sampled in a trial of Ad26.COV2.S vaccine versus placebo. These receptors were obtained from a person between 18 and 59 years old who received the Ad26.COV2.S COVID-19 vaccine or a placebo.

CDR3 region: CASNQGLGNTIYF. The CDR3 bases are TGTGCCAGCAACCAGGGTTTGGGAAACACCATATATTTT. The chain links TRBV11-2 to TRBJ1-3; D is perhaps TRBD1 (5 bases). The CDR3 is made up of 13 amino acids. V shed 7 bases and J shed 4 bases, with 11 bases lying between them. Germline V lookup: CDR1 SGHAT, CDR2 FQNNGV.

The gene calls are TRBV7-9 and TRBJ2-5, with D perhaps matching TRBD2 (5 bases). The CDR3 runs 14 residues. V gave up 0 bases and J gave up 5 bases, with 10 bases separating them. In germline, CDR1 is SEHNR, CDR2 FQNEAQ (reference sequence). The CDR3 DNA follows: TGTGCCAGCAGCTTAGCGAGGGCCCAGGAGACCCAGTACTTC. Residues: CASSLARAQETQYF.

The chain uses TRBV6-5 and TRBJ2-3; 7 bases match TRBD1. This CDR3 comprises 14 residues. The V and J ends lost 8 bases and 3 bases, in that order; junction bases with no gene match: 8. Germline loops: CDR1 MNHEY, CDR2 SVGAGI. The DNA for the CDR3 is TGTGCCAGCGTTTTCGGGACAGAGACAGATACGCAGTATTTT. Its protein product is CASVFGTETDTQYF.

The chain couples TRBV19 to TRBJ1-1; 8 bases fit TRBD1. CDR1 LNHDA and CDR2 SQIVND come from the germline V gene (reference sequence). This CDR3 region has 15 residues. J gave up 5 bases and V 3 bases, and 8 bases lay outside the gene matches. The CDR3 DNA reads as TGTGCCAGTAGTATTGAACCGACAGGGGCGACTGAAGCTTTCTTT. This encodes CASSIEPTGATEAFF.

This clone was counted between two and nine times. The rearrangement joins TRBV27 to TRBJ2-6, with 8 positions matching TRBD1. Unmatched junction bases numbered 10, after V lost 5 bases and J lost 1 base. The CDR3 has 18 amino acids. Per the germline V gene, CDR1 is MNHEY and CDR2 is SMNVEV (reference sequence). CDR3 in DNA: TGTGCCAGCAGTCCTACACAGGGGGTGGCTTCTGGGGCCAACGTCCTGACTTTC. Translation gives CASSPTQGVASGANVLTF.

V and J are TRBV5-4 and TRBJ2-1, with 9 nucleotides matching TRBD1. The germline V gene encodes CDR1 SGHNT and CDR2 YYREEE (reference sequence). V was pared by 5 bases and J by 6 bases, with 9 bases of the junction left unmatched. CDR3 length: 15 residues. The CDR3 DNA reads TGTGCCAGCAGGACCCCGGGACAGGGAGGCAATGAGCAGTTCTTC. The encoded protein is CASRTPGQGGNEQFF.

The CDR3 spells CASSQVGGQGVLRQYF. CDR3 DNA sequence: TGTGCCAGCAGCCAAGTGGGGGGTCAGGGGGTCCTTAGGCAGTACTTC. The rearrangement uses TRBV3-1 (or the pseudogene TRBV3-2) and TRBJ2-7, with D possibly being TRBD1 (7 bases). The germline V gene has CDR1 LGHDT and CDR2 YNNKEL (reference sequence). The CDR3 runs 16 residues. Trimming took 1 base from V and 9 from J, leaving 22 bases between them.

This chain uses TRBV19 with TRBJ2-7, with TRBD1 identical over 7 bases. The CDR3 spans 11 residues. CDR1 and CDR2 from the germline V gene are LNHDA and SQIVND (reference sequence). V trimming: 9 bases; J trimming: 4 bases; junction bases outside the gene matches: 3. The CDR3 DNA sequence: TGTGCCAGCCGACAGGGATACGAGCAGTACTTC. Protein: CASRQGYEQYF.

The gene calls are TRBV4-1 and TRBJ2-7, with TRBD1 matching 7 bases. The V gene end was trimmed by 2 bases and the J gene end by 2 bases; junction bases not matched to a gene: 6. In germline, CDR1 is MGHRA, CDR2 YSYEKL. The CDR3 totals 15 residues. The CDR3 DNA follows: TGCGCCAGCAGCCAAATTGTACAGGGGCCCTACGAGCAGTACTTC. As protein: CASSQIVQGPYEQYF.

Only one count was recorded for this clone. The chain uses TRBV11-3 and TRBJ1-6; D call uncertain. In germline, CDR1 is SGHNT, CDR2 YENEEA. The CDR3 sequence is 17 residues long. With 1 base removed from V and 7 bases from J, the gap between germline ends came to 17 bases. The CDR3 loop is CASSLARQARRNSPLHF. The CDR3 DNA is TGTGCCAGCAGCTTAGCTCGTCAGGCGCGCAGGAATTCACCCCTCCACTTT.

The chain recombines TRBV27 with TRBJ2-3; D is undetermined. V was clipped by 9 bases and J by 0 bases, with 13 bases between them. This CDR3 contains 14 residues. Germline CDR1 MNHEY, CDR2 SMNVEV (reference sequence). Here the CDR3 DNA reads TGTGCCAGTCGCTTGTCTACGAGCACAGATACGCAGTATTTT. Its protein product is CASRLSTSTDTQYF.

The chain is built from TRBV6-1 and TRBJ1-2, with 8 bases that match TRBD1. The CDR3 is made up of 15 amino acids. The germline CDR1 and CDR2 sequences are MNHNS and SASEGT. The V gene end was trimmed by 3 bases and the J gene end by 6 bases; junction bases not matched to a gene: 9. CDR3 sequence reads: CASSEQGALANGYTF. The CDR3 region has the DNA TGTGCCAGCAGTGAGCAGGGGGCCTTGGCGAATGGCTACACCTTC.

V and J are TRBV19 and TRBJ1-2, with a possible D match to TRBD1 (6 bases). Trimming cost V 7 bases and J 7 bases, with 16 bases left between them. This CDR3 is built from 13 residues. Germline loops: CDR1 LNHDA, CDR2 SQIVND (reference sequence). The CDR3, as DNA: TGTGCCAGTACCAACGGGGGGGCCAGTGGCTACACCTTC. Translating gives CASTNGGASGYTF.

The chain links TRBV30 to TRBJ2-5; D call uncertain. V was clipped by 2 bases and J by 4 bases, with 11 bases between them. Germline CDR1 is GTSNPN and CDR2 is SVGIG (reference sequence). This CDR3 is 13 amino acids long. The CDR3 here is CAWSFEDGETQYF. In nucleotides, the CDR3 is TGTGCCTGGAGTTTTGAGGATGGAGAGACCCAGTACTTC.

The chain carries TRBV7-3 and TRBJ1-6, with D unresolved. The ends were cut back, 1 base at V and 8 bases at J, with 6 bases in the middle. Germline V gene sequence: CDR1 SGHTA, CDR2 FQGTGA. This CDR3 comprises 13 residues. Here the CDR3 DNA reads TGTGCCAGCAGCTTAAGGGGAGATTCACCCCTCCACTTT. Translated, it gives CASSLRGDSPLHF.

This chain joins TRBV11-3 and TRBJ2-2; 7 bases line up with TRBD2. After removal of 1 base from V and 2 bases from J, the junction contained 7 bases not matched to a gene. CDR1 and CDR2 from the germline V gene are SGHNT and YENEEA. The CDR3 consists of 17 residues. The CDR3 is CASSLVGLAVNTGELFF. The CDR3 DNA sequence: TGTGCCAGCAGCTTAGTAGGGCTAGCGGTTAACACCGGGGAGCTGTTTTTT.

The chain uses TRBV5-1 and TRBJ1-1; D is perhaps TRBD1 (6 bases). The V gene lost 0 bases and the J gene lost 1 base, with 7 bases spanning the gap. Germline CDR1 and CDR2: SGHRS and YFSETQ. The CDR3 has 14 amino acids. CDR3 protein: CASSLDRANTEAFF. The CDR3 region has the DNA TGCGCCAGCAGCTTGGACAGGGCGAACACTGAAGCTTTCTTT.

This chain connects TRBV2 to TRBJ2-7; D gene uncertain. Germline values: CDR1 SNHLY, CDR2 FYNNEI. V lost 3 bases, J lost 4 bases, and 7 bases lay in between. There are 12 residues in the CDR3. The CDR3 here is CASSDLGYEQYF. In DNA, the CDR3 is TGTGCCAGCAGTGACCTGGGGTACGAGCAGTACTTC. Combining the CDR3 with reference TRBV2 and TRBJ2-7 gives the whole variable domain EPEVTQTPSHQVTQMGQEVILRCVPISNHLYFYWYRQILGQKVEFLVSFYNNEISEKSEIFDDQFSVERPDGSNFTLKIRSTKLEDSAMYFCASSDLGYEQYFGPGTRLTVT.

The J gene is TRBJ1-4, the V gene TRBV5-1; 8 nucleotides line up with TRBD1. V lost 0 bases, J lost 0 bases, and 4 bases stayed unmatched. CDR1 SGHRS and CDR2 YFSETQ come from the germline V gene. This CDR3 comprises 17 residues. The CDR3: CASSLGQGSATNEKLFF. Here the CDR3 DNA reads TGCGCCAGCAGCTTGGGACAGGGGAGCGCAACTAATGAAAAACTGTTTTTT.

This clone was picked up one time. In the same sample, other DNA sequences code for this CDR3. V is TRBV5-1 and J is TRBJ1-5; D might be TRBD1 (6 bases). Trimming stripped 0 bases from V and 4 bases from J, with 8 bases between. The CDR3 covers 14 residues. Germline-derived CDR1 and CDR2 are SGHRS and YFSETQ. Written as DNA, the CDR3 is TGCGCCAGCAGCTTGGAGGGGGGTAATCAGCCCCAGCATTTT. Its translation: CASSLEGGNQPQHF. Variable domain in full (rest from reference TRBV5-1 and TRBJ1-5): KAGVTQTPRYLIKTRGQQVTLSCSPISGHRSVSWYQQTPGQGLQFLFEYFSETQRNKGNFPGRFSGRQFSNSRSEMNVSTLELGDSALYLCASSLEGGNQPQHFGDGTRLSIL.

The chain couples TRBV6-1 to TRBJ1-2, with 7 bases fitting TRBD1. V dropped 3 bases and J dropped 2; count of bases not matched to a gene: 9. This CDR3 has 16 residues. Germline CDR1 MNHNS, CDR2 SASEGT. For the CDR3, the DNA is TGTGCCAGCAGTGACCGTCCCGGGACAGTGAACTATGGCTACACCTTC. It yields the protein CASSDRPGTVNYGYTF.

CDR3 region: CATTRGAPSTGYTF. The CDR3 region has the DNA TGTGCCACCACCAGGGGGGCCCCGAGCACTGGCTACACCTTC. The J gene is TRBJ1-2, the V gene TRBV15, with 7 bases aligning to TRBD1. J lost 7 bases, V lost 7 bases, and 12 bases had no gene match. The CDR3 contains 14 residues. CDR1 is LNHNV and CDR2 is YYDKDF in the germline V gene (reference sequence). The variable domain in full, with the rest retrieved from reference TRBV15 and TRBJ1-2, is DAMVIQNPRYQVTQFGKPVTLSCSQTLNHNVMYWYQQKSSQAPKLLFHYYDKDFNNEADTPDNFQSRRPNTSFCFLDIRSPGLGDTAMYLCATTRGAPSTGYTFGSGTRLTVV.

The V and J genes are TRBV5-5 and TRBJ2-1; possibly TRBD1 or TRBD2 for D (5 bases each). V lost 4 bases and J lost 3, with 11 bases in between. The CDR3 is 14 amino acids. Germline V gene data show CDR1 as SGHKS and CDR2 as YYEKEE (reference sequence). The CDR3 DNA reads TGTGCCAGCAGCATCTCTGGGGGCTACAATGAGCAGTTCTTC. Protein: CASSISGGYNEQFF.

The V and J genes are TRBV5-1 and TRBJ2-5; D is ambiguous. CDR3 length equals 15 residues. V was clipped by 0 bases and J by 1 base, with 10 bases between them. Germline V gene lookup returns CDR1 SGHRS and CDR2 YFSETQ. The CDR3 DNA follows: TGCGCCAGCAGCTTGGTGGGTACGGCCCAAGAGACCCAGTACTTC. This gives the protein CASSLVGTAQETQYF.

This chain connects TRBV11-2 to TRBJ2-1; D is unclear. V lost 3 bases to trimming and J lost 5 bases, with 17 bases between them. The CDR3 covers 16 residues. Germline V lookup: CDR1 SGHAT, CDR2 FQNNGV. The DNA for the CDR3 is TGTGCCAGCAGCTTCCGGTTATTATATGAGGACAATGAGCAGTTCTTC. Amino acids: CASSFRLLYEDNEQFF.

The chain carries TRBV4-1 and TRBJ2-5, with 9 bases matching TRBD2. The CDR3 is 16 residues long. J gave up 4 bases and V 0 bases, and 6 bases lay outside the gene matches. CDR1 and CDR2 from the germline V gene are MGHRA and YSYEKL. The CDR3 coding sequence is TGCGCCAGCAGCCAAGAAGGGCGAGCGGGGGGAGAGACCCAGTACTTC. This encodes CASSQEGRAGGETQYF.

The V call is TRBV12-3 or TRBV12-4, the J call TRBJ2-7, with D uncertain. Trimming pared 3 bases from V and 2 bases from J, leaving 8 bases between. This CDR3 spans 13 amino acids. CDR3 coding DNA: TGTGCCAGCAGTTTTGGGCCCACCTACGAGCAGTACTTC. It codes for CASSFGPTYEQYF.

The genes are TRBV3-1 (or the pseudogene TRBV3-2) and TRBJ1-2; D gene uncertain. Trimming shortened V by 5 bases and J by 7 bases, and 11 bases separated the two germline ends. The CDR3 length is 12 residues. Germline CDR1 is LGHDT and CDR2 is YNNKEL (reference sequence). DNA of the CDR3: TGTGCCAGCAGCTGGTCGGGAGGTGGCTACACCTTC. It specifies CASSWSGGGYTF.

This clone has only a few counts. This chain uses TRBV7-8 with TRBJ1-1; D possibly corresponds to TRBD1 (5 bases). Germline V CDR1 and CDR2: SGHVS, FQNEAQ. The germline V and J ends were trimmed by 5 bases and 5 bases, with 12 bases remaining between them. CDR3 length equals 13 residues. The CDR3 coding sequence is TGTGCCAGCAGCCGTGCGGGGGGAACTGAAGCTTTCTTT. It translates to CASSRAGGTEAFF.

The chain employs TRBV5-5 and TRBJ2-7, with 9 bases identical to TRBD1. J gave up 13 bases and V 0 bases, and 14 bases lay outside the gene matches. The germline CDR1 and CDR2 sequences are SGHKS and YYEKEE (reference sequence). The length of the CDR3 is 15 residues. CDR3 in DNA: TGTGCCAGCAGCTTGGGACAGGGGGGAAGCTTGTTCGAATACTTC. Protein: CASSLGQGGSLFEYF.